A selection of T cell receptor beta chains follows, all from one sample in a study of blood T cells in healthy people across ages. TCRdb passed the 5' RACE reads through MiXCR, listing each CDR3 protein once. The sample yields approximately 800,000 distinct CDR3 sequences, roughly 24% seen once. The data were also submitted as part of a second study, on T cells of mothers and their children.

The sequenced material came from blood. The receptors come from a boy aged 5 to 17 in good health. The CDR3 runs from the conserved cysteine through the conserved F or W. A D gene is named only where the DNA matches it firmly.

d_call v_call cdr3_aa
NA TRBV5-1 CASSLVARDTGELFF
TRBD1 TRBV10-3 CAMTTGKTPIYGYTF
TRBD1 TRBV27 CASSLYPPRTGGHSPLHF
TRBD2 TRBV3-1 CASSRPGGELFGTGELFF
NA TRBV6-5 CASSRSRSSGYGYTF
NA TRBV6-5 CASSYSNLGYGYTF
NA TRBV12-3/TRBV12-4 CASSLGAGAYTQYF
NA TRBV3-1 CASSHAGVGYTF
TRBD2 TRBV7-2 CASSLVGTSGVAQYF
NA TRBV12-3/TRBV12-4 CASSWRGVETQYF
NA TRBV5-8 CASSLEGVWEKLFF
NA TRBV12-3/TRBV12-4 CASGTLRPSTGELFF
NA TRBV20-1 CSARAGGAYEQYF
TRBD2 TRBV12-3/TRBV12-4 CASSSSKRGGHEQFF
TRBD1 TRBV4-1 CASSMLGQSNTEAFF
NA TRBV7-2 CAGSPRTSIYEQYF
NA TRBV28 CASSFPERYGYTF
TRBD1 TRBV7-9 CASSSPTGAGTDTQYF
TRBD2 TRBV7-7 CASSRRSGGDAGELFF
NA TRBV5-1 CASSGDPHTGELFF
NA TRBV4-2 CASSQDVTIAGNTIYF
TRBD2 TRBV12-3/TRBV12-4 CASSFAAGGPGTDTQYF
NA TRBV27 CASSLRWAGRETQYF
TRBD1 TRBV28 CASSLGQGAAETQYF
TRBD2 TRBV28 CASSTSRTSARTQYF
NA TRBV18 CASSSGQSDEQFF
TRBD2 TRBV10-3 CAISTTSGGTDTQYF
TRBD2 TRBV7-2 CASSISGVPQFF
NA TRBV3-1 CASREGGHIQETQYF
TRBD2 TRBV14 CASSQVFGGAHEQFF
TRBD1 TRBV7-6 CASSSRDRDVREQYF